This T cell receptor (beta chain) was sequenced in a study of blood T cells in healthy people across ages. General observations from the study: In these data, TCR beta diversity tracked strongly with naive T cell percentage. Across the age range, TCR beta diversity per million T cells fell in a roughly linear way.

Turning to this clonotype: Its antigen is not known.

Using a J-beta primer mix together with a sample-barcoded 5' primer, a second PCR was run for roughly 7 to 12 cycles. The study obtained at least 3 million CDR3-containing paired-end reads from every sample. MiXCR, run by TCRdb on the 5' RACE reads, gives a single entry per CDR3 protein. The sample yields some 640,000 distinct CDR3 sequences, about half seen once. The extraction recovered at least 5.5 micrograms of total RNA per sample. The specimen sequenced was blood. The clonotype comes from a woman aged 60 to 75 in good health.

The CDR3 DNA follows: TGTGCCAGCAGTGATTACAGGGGAGGAGGTGAAAAACTGTTTTTT. Translation: CASSDYRGGGEKLFF. The gene calls are TRBV2 and TRBJ1-4, with 7 bases that match TRBD1. The V gene's germline CDR1 is SNHLY and CDR2 FYNNEI. CDR3 length: 15 residues. The trim removed 3 bases at V and 7 bases at J, leaving 8 bases unmatched.